This T cell receptor (beta chain) was sequenced during a study of T-cell memory formation after mild COVID-19. Study observations and caveats: Clones shrinking between day 15 and 85 showed a balanced CD4/CD8 split, and those that grew later tilted toward CD4+. The finding that pre-infection memory included some responding clones suggested that cross-reactive memory joined.

5'RACE primed at constant segments yielded TCR alpha and TCR beta cDNA libraries bearing sample barcodes and UMIs. TCRdb called the 5' RACE reads again in MiXCR, with one record for every CDR3 protein. The sample carries about 160,000 distinct CDR3 sequences, about a third recorded once. Looked up from germline, CDR1 is SGHAT and CDR2 is FQNNGV. V dropped 3 bases and J dropped 1 base, with 18 bases sitting between them. This CDR3 has 17 amino acids. For this clonotype: Its target is not known.

Sequencing was done on a sample of PBMCs or a T cell subset sorted from them (not recorded which). The chain is built from TRBV11-2 and TRBJ1-2; perhaps TRBD1 as D (5 bases). The origin of this receptor is an adult woman who had mild COVID-19 (a few samples of this study predate the infection). Cell type and time point are not known. CDR3: CASSFPALQGDNYGYTF. The CDR3 nucleotides are TGTGCCAGCAGCTTTCCAGCTCTCCAGGGCGATAACTATGGCTACACCTTC.